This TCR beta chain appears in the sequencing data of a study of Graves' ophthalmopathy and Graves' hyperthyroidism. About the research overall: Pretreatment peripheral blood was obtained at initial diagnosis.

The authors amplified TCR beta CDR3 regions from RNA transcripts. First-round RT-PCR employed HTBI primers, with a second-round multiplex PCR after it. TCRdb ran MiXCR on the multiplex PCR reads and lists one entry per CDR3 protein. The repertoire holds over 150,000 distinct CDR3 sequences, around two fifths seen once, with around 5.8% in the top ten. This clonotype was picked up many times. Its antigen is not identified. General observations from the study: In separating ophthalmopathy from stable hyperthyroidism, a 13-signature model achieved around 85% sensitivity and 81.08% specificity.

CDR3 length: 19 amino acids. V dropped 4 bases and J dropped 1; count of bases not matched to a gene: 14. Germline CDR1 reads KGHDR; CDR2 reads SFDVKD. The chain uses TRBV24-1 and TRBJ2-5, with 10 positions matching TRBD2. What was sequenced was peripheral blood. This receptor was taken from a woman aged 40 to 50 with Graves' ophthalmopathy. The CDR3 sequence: CATSDETSGEPAVQETQYF. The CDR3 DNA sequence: TGTGCCACCAGTGACGAAACTAGCGGGGAGCCGGCCGTCCAAGAGACCCAGTACTTC.